This TCR beta chain appears in the sequencing data of a study of CD8+CD57+ T cells in acquired aplastic anemia. General study points: CD8+CD57+ cells in patients trailed total CD4+ and CD8+ pools in diversity. Comparison of patients with controls identified roughly 27 shared CD8+ CDR3 sequences.

Points on this clonotype: Its antigen is currently unknown.

Germline CDR1 and CDR2: DFQATT and SNEGSKA (reference sequence). V trimming: 6 bases; J trimming: 3 bases; junction bases outside the gene matches: 6. This CDR3 contains 14 residues. Profiling of TCR beta VDJ combinations and CDR3 sequences used genomic DNA as template. TCRdb processed the reads anew with MiXCR; each CDR3 protein has one entry. The data contain about 20,000 distinct CDR3 sequences, under 40% of them singletons. Whoever was chosen for sequencing had shown CD8+CD57+ cell expansion by flow cytometry. Prior therapy had not been administered to any patient at the time of blood sampling. The chain is built from TRBV20-1 and TRBJ1-5, with 9 bases that match TRBD1. Sequencing was done on a sample of CD8+CD57+ T cells sorted from PBMCs. The subset is: bead-enriched CD8+CD57+ effector memory T cells from SAA patients. The sequence was obtained from a human donor with aplastic anemia. The CDR3 DNA reads TGCAGTGCGACCGGGACAGGGAACAATCAGCCCCAGCATTTT. Its protein is CSATGTGNNQPQHF.